Following are 11 T cell receptor beta chains from one sample sequenced in a study of blood T cells in healthy people across ages. A J-beta primer mix and a sample-barcoded 5' primer were used in a second PCR of about 7 to 12 cycles. TCRdb called the 5' RACE reads again in MiXCR, with one record for every CDR3 protein. The sample yields over 1,300,000 distinct CDR3 sequences, approximately 60% seen once. Sequencing was performed on blood. The receptors come from a man aged 18 to 29 in good health.

This chain links TRBV20-1 with TRBJ2-7; no firm D call. CDR1 is DFQATT and CDR2 is SNEGSKA in the germline V gene (reference sequence). The CDR3 is 14 residues long. The V and J ends lost 1 base and 2 bases respectively, with 12 bases between them. CDR3 coding DNA: TGCAGTGCTAGAGCCCCCCTGGCAACCTACGAGCAGTACTTC. Protein product: CSARAPLATYEQYF.

This clonotype was counted a few times. The V call is TRBV28, the J call TRBJ1-2, with D possibly matching TRBD1 (5 bases). Germline loops: CDR1 MDHEN, CDR2 SYDVKM. Trimming took 4 bases from V and 4 from J, leaving 13 bases between them. The length of the CDR3 is 14 residues. CDR3 bases: TGTGCCAGCAGTTCCCCGGGACGGACCTATGGCTACACCTTC. Its translation is CASSSPGRTYGYTF.

This clonotype has a handful of counts. This chain connects TRBV20-1 to TRBJ2-5; D perhaps matches TRBD1 (5 bases). Per the germline V gene, CDR1 is DFQATT and CDR2 is SNEGSKA (reference sequence). Trimming took 3 bases from V and 1 from J, leaving 9 bases between them. The CDR3 is 13 residues long. CDR3 sequence: CSASRTTQETQYF. The DNA for the CDR3 is TGCAGTGCTAGTAGGACAACCCAAGAGACCCAGTACTTC.

The rearrangement uses TRBV27 and TRBJ1-1; TRBD1 matches at 7 bases. CDR3 length: 15 residues. Trimming cost V 4 bases and J 4 bases; bases outside gene matches: 9. Germline V gene sequence: CDR1 MNHEY, CDR2 SMNVEV (reference sequence). CDR3 loop: CASSSDREGGTEAFF. CDR3 nucleotide sequence: TGTGCCAGCAGTTCCGACAGGGAGGGGGGCACTGAAGCTTTCTTT.

The chain is built from TRBV28 and TRBJ2-1, with D maybe TRBD1 (5 bases). Germline values: CDR1 MDHEN, CDR2 SYDVKM. The CDR3 runs to 14 residues. With 6 bases removed from V and 12 bases from J, the gap between germline ends came to 21 bases. CDR3 residues: CASSPPPQGIGQFF. The CDR3 nucleotides read TGTGCCAGCAGCCCGCCACCTCAGGGTATAGGGCAGTTCTTC.

A note on this clonotype: An end of the junction differs from the germline gene, which may be a read error. The chain links TRBV6-5 to TRBJ2-5, with TRBD2 as a possible D gene (5 bases). The CDR3 runs to 11 residues. Germline V gene lookup returns CDR1 MNHEY and CDR2 SVGAGI. The CDR3 nucleotides are TGTGCCAGCAGTTCACTAGAGACCCAATTCTTC. Its translation: CASSSLETQFF.

V gene TRBV7-8 combines with J gene TRBJ1-1, with no clear D. This CDR3 contains 12 residues. From germline, CDR1 is SGHVS and CDR2 FQNEAQ. The V end lost 3 bases, the J end lost 7 bases, and 9 bases lay between the germline ends. CDR3 loop: CASSLNSNEAFF. In DNA form, the CDR3 reads TGTGCCAGCAGCTTGAACAGCAATGAAGCTTTCTTT.

This chain uses TRBV6-2 or TRBV6-3 with TRBJ1-4; a possible D gene is TRBD1 (5 bases). Deletions cut 4 bases from V and 4 bases from J, with 13 bases between. Germline V gives CDR1 MNHEY, CDR2 SVGEGT. The CDR3 runs to 15 residues. DNA of the CDR3: TGTGCCAGCAGTTCCAGGACACCTCATAATGAAAAACTGTTTTTT. Amino acid sequence: CASSSRTPHNEKLFF.

The chain recombines TRBV6-2 or TRBV6-3 with TRBJ2-7, with 7 bases identical to TRBD1. The V gene end was trimmed by 7 bases and the J gene end by 3 bases; junction bases not matched to a gene: 6. The V gene's germline CDR1 is MNHEY and CDR2 SVGEGT. The CDR3 has 13 residues. For the CDR3, the DNA is TGTGCCAGCACCGGGGACAGCGTCTACGAGCAGTACTTC. This sequence encodes CASTGDSVYEQYF.

This rearrangement joins TRBV18 to TRBJ2-3; D gene ambiguous. V dropped 2 bases and J dropped 0 bases, with 6 bases sitting between them. This CDR3 region has 14 residues. Germline CDR1 KGHSH, CDR2 LQKENI. For the CDR3, the DNA is TGTGCCAGCTCACCAGAGGCAAGCACAGATACGCAGTATTTT. Protein sequence: CASSPEASTDTQYF.

J is TRBJ2-1 and V is TRBV5-1, with D possibly being TRBD2 (6 bases). Germline CDR1 reads SGHRS; CDR2 reads YFSETQ. This CDR3 region has 14 residues. The ends were cut back, 3 bases at V and 5 bases at J, with 12 bases in the middle. The CDR3 protein is CASSYGGDDNEQFF. CDR3 coding DNA: TGCGCCAGCAGCTACGGGGGAGACGACAATGAGCAGTTCTTC.